This TCR beta chain was obtained from a study of TIL therapy for anti-PD-1-resistant metastatic lung cancer. Concerning this clone: Its specificity is not known.

CDR3 length: 15 amino acids. Study-level results: Many TIL product clones were absent from baseline tumor, suggesting clonal contraction.

As for time point: pre-treatment sample, taken before nivolumab and TIL therapy. Tumor tissue came from excised metastases, mostly pleural nodules or supraclavicular lymph nodes. Sequencing used immunoSEQ v3. TCRdb's copy holds only in-frame clones and misses some; the assay was immunoSEQ multiplex PCR. The profile covers approximately 92,000 clones, with under 70% appearing a single time and roughly 9.8% taken by the ten largest. This chain links TRBV21-1 with TRBJ1-1. TRBV21-1 is a pseudogene segment. Sample: tumor tissue, taken at baseline. The clonotype was recovered from a person between 25 and 80 years old with non-small cell lung cancer. CDR3 nucleotides: TGTGCCAGCAGCAAAGGGGGGGGCTATGACACTGAAGCTTTCTTT. This sequence encodes CASSKGGGYDTEAFF.